The rows below give T cell receptor beta chains drawn from one sample of a study of read filtering for tumor transcriptome and immune sequencing. TCRdb re-called the reads with MiXCR, one entry per CDR3 protein. The sample includes more than 35,000 distinct CDR3 sequences, approximately 13% seen only once; the top ten take approximately 35%. What was sequenced was a population of CD138-negative cells sorted from bone marrow. These receptors all come from a donor aged 40 or older with multiple myeloma. CDR3s include the opening cysteine and the closing phenylalanine or tryptophan. Each record gives: clone size, J gene, D gene, CDR3 length, V gene, CDR3 protein, CDR3 DNA. A D gene is named only where the DNA matches it firmly. Rows give clone size only sometimes, using once, few, many, or a class for an expanded clone.

size: many; J: TRBJ1-3; D: -; length: 12; V: TRBV28; CDR3: CASSPQIGEVYF; DNA: TGTGCCAGCAGCCCTCAGATCGGCGAGGTATATTTT
size: few; J: TRBJ2-3; D: TRBD2; length: 15; V: TRBV20-1; CDR3: CSALALAEYTDTQYF; DNA: TGCAGTGCCCTTGCACTAGCGGAGTACACAGATACGCAGTATTTT
size: -; J: TRBJ1-5; D: -; length: 12; V: TRBV20-1; CDR3: CSVRDGNQPQHF; DNA: TGCAGCGTTAGGGACGGGAATCAGCCCCAGCATTTT
size: -; J: TRBJ2-2; D: -; length: 14; V: TRBV20-1; CDR3: CSAVEAENTGELFF; DNA: TGCAGTGCCGTCGAGGCCGAGAACACCGGGGAACTGTTTTTT
size: many; J: TRBJ2-1; D: TRBD1; length: 15; V: TRBV15; CDR3: CATTRGQESEYEQFF; DNA: TGTGCCACCACAAGGGGACAGGAGTCCGAGTATGAGCAGTTCTTC
size: many; J: TRBJ1-6; D: -; length: 15; V: TRBV12-3/TRBV12-4; CDR3: CATSLAGGNNLPLHF; DNA: TGTGCCACCTCCCTTGCTGGCGGTAATAATTTACCCCTCCACTTT
size: many; J: TRBJ1-4; D: -; length: 14; V: TRBV20-1; CDR3: CSARDLEGSRKLFF; DNA: TGCAGTGCTAGAGATTTGGAGGGCTCGCGGAAACTGTTTTTT
size: many; J: TRBJ2-1; D: TRBD2; length: 16; V: TRBV7-2; CDR3: CASSLVGWGGYNEQFF; DNA: TGTGCCAGCAGCTTAGTAGGGTGGGGGGGTTACAATGAGCAGTTCTTC
size: few; J: TRBJ1-3; D: -; length: 17; V: TRBV4-3; CDR3: CASSQSLTDHSGNTIYF; DNA: TGCGCCAGCAGCCAAAGTCTAACTGACCACTCTGGAAACACCATATATTTT
size: -; J: TRBJ1-1; D: -; length: 12; V: TRBV20-1; CDR3: CSARDGHTKAFF; DNA: TGCAGTGCTAGAGATGGGCACACCAAAGCTTTCTTT
size: many; J: TRBJ1-1; D: -; length: 16; V: TRBV3-1; CDR3: CASSQDPGRRGTEAFF; DNA: TGTGCCAGCAGCCAGGACCCCGGGAGGAGAGGCACTGAAGCTTTCTTT
size: few; J: TRBJ1-2; D: -; length: 13; V: TRBV5-1; CDR3: CASSLEAAYGYTF; DNA: TGCGCCAGCAGCTTGGAGGCAGCTTATGGCTACACCTTC
size: many; J: TRBJ2-6; D: -; length: 17; V: TRBV5-1; CDR3: CASSAGLSASGANVLTF; DNA: TGCGCCAGCAGCGCAGGTTTGAGTGCCTCTGGGGCCAACGTCCTGACTTTC
size: many; J: TRBJ2-7; D: TRBD1; length: 16; V: TRBV7-2; CDR3: CASSPTRDRETYEQYF; DNA: TGTGCCAGCAGCCCCACCCGGGACAGGGAAACATACGAGCAGTACTTC
size: many; J: TRBJ1-5; D: -; length: 11; V: TRBV12-3/TRBV12-4; CDR3: CASSTRGPQHF; DNA: TGTGCCAGCAGTACCCGGGGGCCCCAGCATTTT
size: many; J: TRBJ2-3; D: -; length: 14; V: TRBV6-1; CDR3: CASSEQGPADTQYF; DNA: TGTGCCAGCAGTGAACAGGGGCCGGCAGATACGCAGTATTTT
size: many; J: TRBJ1-5; D: -; length: 14; V: TRBV29-1; CDR3: CSVGEVNSNQPQHF; DNA: TGCAGCGTTGGCGAGGTTAATAGCAATCAGCCCCAGCATTTT
size: many; J: TRBJ2-2; D: -; length: 16; V: TRBV5-1; CDR3: CASSLNTGANTGELFF; DNA: TGCGCCAGCAGCTTGAATACGGGGGCGAACACCGGGGAGCTGTTTTTT
size: many; J: TRBJ1-6; D: TRBD1; length: 15; V: TRBV7-6; CDR3: CASSSSGTGAAPLHF; DNA: TGTGCCAGCAGCTCGTCCGGGACAGGGGCCGCCCCCCTCCACTTT
size: many; J: TRBJ2-5; D: -; length: 15; V: TRBV5-1; CDR3: CASSFTRTVQETQYF; DNA: TGCGCCAGCAGTTTCACTCGGACAGTCCAAGAGACCCAGTACTTC